Below, 16 T cell receptor beta chains from the same sample are listed, as sequenced in a study of T cells in Graves' hyperthyroidism and ophthalmopathy. RNA transcripts served as the template for amplifying TCR beta CDR3 regions. During a first-round RT-PCR of the TCR CDR3, the HTBI primer set was used. TCRdb re-called the multiplex PCR reads through MiXCR, storing one row per CDR3 protein. The sample has some 620,000 distinct CDR3 sequences, 16% seen once. The sequenced sample was blood. These receptor sequences come from a woman aged 25 to 39 with Graves' hyperthyroidism.

Many counts were recorded for this clonotype. The chain joins TRBV7-2 to TRBJ1-4, with D perhaps matching TRBD1 (6 bases). The CDR3 length is 17 residues. The V gene's germline CDR1 is SGHTA and CDR2 FQGNSA. The V gene lost 1 base and the J gene lost 0 bases, with 12 bases spanning the gap. The CDR3 spells CASSLDRVGATNEKLFF. The CDR3 DNA follows: TGTGCCAGCAGCTTAGACAGGGTGGGGGCAACTAATGAAAAACTGTTTTTT.

This clonotype was detected many times. Germline and junction disagree at one end, which may indicate a read error. V and J are TRBV6-6 and TRBJ2-7, with D perhaps matching TRBD2 (5 bases). Per germline, CDR1 MNHNY and CDR2 SVGAGI (reference sequence). The CDR3 spans 12 residues. The CDR3 region has the DNA TGTGCCGGCAGTTACGAGGGCTACGAGCAGTACTTC. It specifies CAGSYEGYEQYF.

This clonotype has more than one count but fewer than ten. V usage is TRBV7-3 and J usage is TRBJ2-3, with D possibly being TRBD1 (6 bases). This CDR3 has 15 amino acids. With 4 bases removed from V and 5 bases from J, the gap between germline ends came to 16 bases. Germline values: CDR1 SGHTA, CDR2 FQGTGA. The CDR3 reads CASSSTGTPGDTQYF. The DNA of the CDR3 is TGTGCCAGCAGCTCAACCGGGACACCTGGAGATACGCAGTATTTT.

This chain uses TRBV7-8 with TRBJ1-1; D ambiguous. The germline V and J ends were trimmed by 2 bases and 4 bases, with 32 bases remaining between them. Germline CDR1 SGHVS, CDR2 FQNEAQ. The CDR3 extends over 21 amino acids. The CDR3 DNA is TGTGCCAGCAGCTTACGTGGGGAGCAATACGGTTGGGGAGGAATGGGCACTGAAGCTTTCTTT. Its protein product is CASSLRGEQYGWGGMGTEAFF.

This chain connects TRBV7-3 to TRBJ2-1; no clear D gene. This CDR3 comprises 13 residues. The V end lost 1 base, the J end lost 6 bases, and 7 bases lay between the germline ends. From germline, CDR1 is SGHTA and CDR2 FQGTGA. CDR3 sequence (DNA): TGTGCCAGCAGCTTAAGTAGCCCCAATGAGCAGTTCTTC. It codes for CASSLSSPNEQFF.

This clonotype was observed many times. The rearrangement joins TRBV7-9 to TRBJ2-5; 10 bases agree with TRBD2. Trimming at V came to 4 bases and at J to 2 bases, leaving 7 bases not matched to a gene. This CDR3 spans 16 amino acids. The germline V gene has CDR1 SEHNR and CDR2 FQNEAQ (reference sequence). CDR3 DNA: TGTGCCAGCAGCTCCCGGACTAGCGGAGAACAAGAGACCCAGTACTTC. Amino acid sequence: CASSSRTSGEQETQYF.

This clonotype was seen many times. The rearrangement uses TRBV27 and TRBJ1-5; a possible D gene is TRBD1 (5 bases). Germline CDR1 reads MNHEY; CDR2 reads SMNVEV (reference sequence). V gave up 2 bases and J gave up 3 bases, with 14 bases separating them. The CDR3 contains 16 residues. CDR3 nucleotide sequence: TGTGCCAGCAGTTTAGCCGGCGACAGTTTCAATCAGCCCCAGCATTTT. This encodes CASSLAGDSFNQPQHF.

This clonotype has just a few counts. The chain employs TRBV25-1 and TRBJ1-5; D not resolved. V lost 2 bases and J lost 3, with 5 bases in between. The CDR3 sequence is 13 residues long. Germline assignment: CDR1 MGHDK and CDR2 SYGVNS. The chain's CDR3 is CASSEDYNQPQHF. The CDR3 DNA follows: TGTGCCAGCAGTGAAGACTACAATCAGCCCCAGCATTTT.

This clonotype was counted many times. V is TRBV29-1 and J is TRBJ1-1, with 12 bases fitting TRBD1. The CDR3 has 13 residues. Trimming at V came to 4 bases and at J to 11 bases, leaving 8 bases not matched to a gene. Germline CDR1 and CDR2: SQVTM and ANQGSEA. The CDR3, as DNA: TGCAGCGTTGTATCCGGGACAGGGGGCAGGGCTTTCTTT. Translating gives CSVVSGTGGRAFF.

This clonotype was picked up many times. The chain recombines TRBV12-3 or TRBV12-4 with TRBJ2-3; 7 bases fit TRBD2. V shed 3 bases and J 3 bases; nucleotides not matched to a gene: 3. The CDR3 sequence is 14 residues long. CDR3 nucleotide sequence: TGTGCCAGCAGTTTTACTAGCGAAACAGATACGCAGTATTTT. Its protein is CASSFTSETDTQYF.

The table lists this clonotype with a few counts. The V gene is TRBV27, the J gene TRBJ1-1; D gene uncertain. Germline values: CDR1 MNHEY, CDR2 SMNVEV (reference sequence). V lost 3 bases and J 10 bases, leaving 15 bases between the germline ends. The CDR3 extends over 13 amino acids. The CDR3 region has the DNA TGTGCCAGCAGTTTGTCGAGGAGTTTGGCAGCTTTCTTT. Translating gives CASSLSRSLAAFF.

This clonotype showed up just once. The conserved closing phenylalanine or tryptophan is absent in this CDR3, likely reflecting a read error. The DNA is omitted, as the CDR3 cannot be located on it reliably, and the CDR3 follows TCRdb's listing. The chain uses TRBV5-1 and TRBJ1-1; no DNA check was done on the table's D call, TRBD1. The CDR3 adds up to 16 amino acids, both ends counted. The germline V gene encodes CDR1 SGHRS and CDR2 YFSETQ. The CDR3 sequence is CASSTHRTGADTESFL.

A few counts support this clonotype. The chain joins TRBV5-1 to TRBJ1-3, with D hard to call. The length of the CDR3 is 14 residues. V was shortened by 4 bases and J by 0 bases, with 8 bases between the two germline ends. Germline lookup yields CDR1 SGHRS and CDR2 YFSETQ. CDR3 sequence reads: CASSMGSSGNTIYF. In DNA form, the CDR3 reads TGCGCCAGCAGCATGGGTTCCTCTGGAAACACCATATATTTT.

This clonotype occurred a few times. This chain uses TRBV6-2 or TRBV6-3 with TRBJ2-5; TRBD2 matches 9 bases. This CDR3 spans 17 amino acids. The J segment lost 6 bases and the V segment lost 2 bases, leaving 13 bases of the junction unmatched. Germline V gives CDR1 MNHEY, CDR2 SVGEGT. The CDR3 reads CASSYDRSSGNRKTQYF. In DNA, the CDR3 is TGTGCCAGCAGTTACGATCGGTCTAGCGGGAACAGAAAGACCCAGTACTTC.

Points on this clonotype: Germline and junction disagree at one end, which may indicate a read error. V and J are TRBV28 and TRBJ1-6; TRBD1 agrees at 8 bases. Germline CDR1 and CDR2: MDHEN and SYDVKM. The CDR3 consists of 18 residues. The CDR3 DNA reads TGTGCCAGCAGTTTAGAGGCAGGGGGCGATTCGATTAATTCACTCCTCCACTTT. Protein sequence: CASSLEAGGDSINSLLHF.

This clonotype appeared many times. Possible read error: a much larger clone is one base away. The chain employs TRBV5-8 and TRBJ2-7; 8 positions agree with TRBD1. Germline CDR1 reads SGHTS; CDR2 reads YDEGEE. The V segment lost 4 bases and the J segment 5 bases; nucleotides outside the gene matches: 2. The CDR3 spans 12 residues. The CDR3 loop is CASSPTGDEQYF. DNA for the CDR3: TGTGCCAGCAGCCCGACAGGGGACGAGCAGTACTTC.